This TCR beta chain was sequenced in a study of cytomegalovirus exposure and HLA in healthy donors. Study-wide points: Versus the roughly 700-donor mean, an Asian-associated ancestry cluster reportedly showed fewer N-insertions in a later analysis. Investigators reported 164 TCR beta chains as tied to cytomegalovirus.

Turning to this clone: What it recognizes is unknown.

The PCR made use of 60 Vbeta and 13 Jbeta primers. Produced via immunoSEQ multiplex PCR; TCRdb's table is partial and in-frame only. Of around 62,000 clones listed, more than 80% are singletons. The ends lost 3 bases at V and 7 bases at J; junction bases unmatched: 4. CDR3 length: 14 residues. Germline assignment: CDR1 LNHDA and CDR2 SQIVND (reference sequence). The J gene is TRBJ1-4, the V gene TRBV19; 8 bases align to TRBD1. Sequencing was carried out using PBMCs. The sequence came from a woman under 40 in good health and CMV-seronegative. The CDR3 DNA follows: TGTGCCAGTAGTATCGGACAGGGAGTTGAAAAACTGTTTTTT. Amino acid sequence: CASSIGQGVEKLFF.